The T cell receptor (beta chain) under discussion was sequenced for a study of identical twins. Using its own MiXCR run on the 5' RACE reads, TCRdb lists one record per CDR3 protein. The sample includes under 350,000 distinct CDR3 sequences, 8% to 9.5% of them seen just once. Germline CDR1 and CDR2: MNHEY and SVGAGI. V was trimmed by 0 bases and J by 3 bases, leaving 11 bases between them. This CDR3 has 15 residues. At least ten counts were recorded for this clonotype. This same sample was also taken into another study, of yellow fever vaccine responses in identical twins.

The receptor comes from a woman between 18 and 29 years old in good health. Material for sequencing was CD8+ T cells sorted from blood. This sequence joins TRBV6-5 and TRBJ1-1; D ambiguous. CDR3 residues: CASSYSAGSYTEAFF. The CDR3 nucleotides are TGTGCCAGCAGTTACTCGGCTGGGTCGTACACTGAAGCTTTCTTT.